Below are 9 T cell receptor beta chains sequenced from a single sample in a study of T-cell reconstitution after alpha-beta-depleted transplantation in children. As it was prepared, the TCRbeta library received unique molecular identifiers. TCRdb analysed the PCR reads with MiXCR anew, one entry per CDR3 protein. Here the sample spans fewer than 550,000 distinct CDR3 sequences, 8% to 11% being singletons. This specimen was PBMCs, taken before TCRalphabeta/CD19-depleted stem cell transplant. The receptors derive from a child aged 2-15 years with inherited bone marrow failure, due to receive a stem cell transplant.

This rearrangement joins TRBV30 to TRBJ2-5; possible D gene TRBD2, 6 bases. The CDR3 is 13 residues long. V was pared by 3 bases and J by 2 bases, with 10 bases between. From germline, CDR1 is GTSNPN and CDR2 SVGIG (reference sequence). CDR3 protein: CAWSRLAQETQYF. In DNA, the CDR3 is TGTGCCTGGAGCCGGCTAGCGCAAGAGACCCAGTACTTC. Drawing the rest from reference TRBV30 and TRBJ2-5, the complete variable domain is SQTIHQWPATLVQPVGSPLSLECTVEGTSNPNLYWYRQAAGRGLQLLFYSVGIGQISSEVPQNLSASRPQDRQFILSSKKLLLSDSGFYLCAWSRLAQETQYFGPGTRLLVL.

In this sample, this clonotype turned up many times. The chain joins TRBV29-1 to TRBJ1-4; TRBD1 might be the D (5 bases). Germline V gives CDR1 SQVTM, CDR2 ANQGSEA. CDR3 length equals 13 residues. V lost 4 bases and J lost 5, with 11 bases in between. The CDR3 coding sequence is TGCAGCGTTGCGACAGTATCAAATGAAAAACTGTTTTTT. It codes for CSVATVSNEKLFF. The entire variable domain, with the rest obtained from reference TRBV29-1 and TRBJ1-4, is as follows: SAVISQKPSRDICQRGTSLTIQCQVDSQVTMMFWYRQQPGQSLTLIATANQGSEATYESGFVIDKFPISRPNLTFSTLTVSNMSPEDSSIYLCSVATVSNEKLFFGSGTQLSVL.

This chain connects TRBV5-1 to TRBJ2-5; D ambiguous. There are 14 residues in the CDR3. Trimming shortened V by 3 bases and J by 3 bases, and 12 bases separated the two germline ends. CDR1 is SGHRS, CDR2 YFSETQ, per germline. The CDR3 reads CASSSMLAKETQYF. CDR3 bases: TGCGCCAGCAGCTCTATGTTGGCAAAAGAGACCCAGTACTTC.

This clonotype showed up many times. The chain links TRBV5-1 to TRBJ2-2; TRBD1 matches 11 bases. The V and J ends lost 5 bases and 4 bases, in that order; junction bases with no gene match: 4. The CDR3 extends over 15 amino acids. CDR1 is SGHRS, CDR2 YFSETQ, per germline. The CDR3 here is CASRTGTGGTGELFF. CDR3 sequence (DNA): TGCGCCAGCAGAACCGGGACAGGGGGCACCGGGGAGCTGTTTTTT.

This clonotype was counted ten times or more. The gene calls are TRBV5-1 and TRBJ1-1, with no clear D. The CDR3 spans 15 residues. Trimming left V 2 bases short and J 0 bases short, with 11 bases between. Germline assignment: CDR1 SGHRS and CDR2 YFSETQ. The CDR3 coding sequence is TGCGCCAGCAGCTTCGGTCCCAGTGTGAACACTGAAGCTTTCTTT. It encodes CASSFGPSVNTEAFF. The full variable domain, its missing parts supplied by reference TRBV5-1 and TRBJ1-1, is KAGVTQTPRYLIKTRGQQVTLSCSPISGHRSVSWYQQTPGQGLQFLFEYFSETQRNKGNFPGRFSGRQFSNSRSEMNVSTLELGDSALYLCASSFGPSVNTEAFFGQGTRLTVV.

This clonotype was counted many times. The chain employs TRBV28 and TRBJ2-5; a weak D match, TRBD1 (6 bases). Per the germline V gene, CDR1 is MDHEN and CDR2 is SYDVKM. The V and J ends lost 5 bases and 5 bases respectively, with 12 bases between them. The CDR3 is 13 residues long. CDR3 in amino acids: CASSPGQLETQYF. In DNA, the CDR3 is TGTGCCAGCAGTCCAGGACAGCTTGAGACCCAGTACTTC.

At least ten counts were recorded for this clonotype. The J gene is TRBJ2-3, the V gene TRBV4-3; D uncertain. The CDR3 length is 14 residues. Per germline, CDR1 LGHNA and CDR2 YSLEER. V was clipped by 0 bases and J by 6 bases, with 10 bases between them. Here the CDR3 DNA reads TGCGCCAGCAGCCAAGATCACGGAGCGGATACGCAGTATTTT. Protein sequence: CASSQDHGADTQYF.

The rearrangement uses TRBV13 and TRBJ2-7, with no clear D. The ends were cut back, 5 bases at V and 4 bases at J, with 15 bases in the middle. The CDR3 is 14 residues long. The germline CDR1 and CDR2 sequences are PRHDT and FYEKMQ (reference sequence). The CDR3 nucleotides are TGTGCCAGCAGCGTCGGCCACGATCTATACGAGCAGTACTTC. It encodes CASSVGHDLYEQYF.

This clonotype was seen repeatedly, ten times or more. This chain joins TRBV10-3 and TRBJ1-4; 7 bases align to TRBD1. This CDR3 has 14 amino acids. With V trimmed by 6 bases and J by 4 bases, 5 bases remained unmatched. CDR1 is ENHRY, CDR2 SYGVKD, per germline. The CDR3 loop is CAIRRQGSNEKLFF. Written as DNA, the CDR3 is TGTGCCATCAGGAGACAGGGAAGTAATGAAAAACTGTTTTTT.